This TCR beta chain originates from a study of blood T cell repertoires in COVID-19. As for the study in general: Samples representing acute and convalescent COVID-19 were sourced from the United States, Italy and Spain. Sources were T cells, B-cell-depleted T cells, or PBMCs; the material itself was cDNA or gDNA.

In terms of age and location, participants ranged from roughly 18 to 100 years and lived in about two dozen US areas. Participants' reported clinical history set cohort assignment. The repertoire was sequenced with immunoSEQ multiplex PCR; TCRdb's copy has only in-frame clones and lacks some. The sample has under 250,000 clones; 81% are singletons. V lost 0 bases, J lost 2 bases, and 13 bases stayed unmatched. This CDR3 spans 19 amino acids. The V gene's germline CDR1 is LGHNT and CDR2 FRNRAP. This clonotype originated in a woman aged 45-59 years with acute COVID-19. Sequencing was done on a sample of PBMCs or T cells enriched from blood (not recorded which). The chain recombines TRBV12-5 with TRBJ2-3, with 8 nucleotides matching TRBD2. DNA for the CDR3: TGTGCTAGTGGTTTGGTACGGGTGGGTAGCGGGGCCGACACAGATACGCAGTATTTT. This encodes CASGLVRVGSGADTDTQYF.